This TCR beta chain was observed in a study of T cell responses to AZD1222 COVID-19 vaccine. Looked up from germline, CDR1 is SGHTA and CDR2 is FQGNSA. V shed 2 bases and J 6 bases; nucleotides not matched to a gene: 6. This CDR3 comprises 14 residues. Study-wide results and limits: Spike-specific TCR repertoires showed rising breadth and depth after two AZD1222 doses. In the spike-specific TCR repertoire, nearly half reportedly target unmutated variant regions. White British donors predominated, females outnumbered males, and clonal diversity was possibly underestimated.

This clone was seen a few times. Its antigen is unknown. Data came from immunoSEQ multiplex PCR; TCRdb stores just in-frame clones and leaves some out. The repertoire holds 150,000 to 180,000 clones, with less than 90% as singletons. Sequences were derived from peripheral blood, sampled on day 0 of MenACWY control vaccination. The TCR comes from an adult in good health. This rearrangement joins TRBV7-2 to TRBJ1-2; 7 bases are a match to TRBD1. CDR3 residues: CASSLRGTVNGYTF. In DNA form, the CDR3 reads TGTGCCAGCAGCTTACGTGGGACAGTAAATGGCTACACCTTC.